A selection of T cell receptor beta chains follows, all from one sample in a study of OX40 agonist ivuxolimab in advanced cancers. The repertoire was sequenced with immunoSEQ multiplex PCR; TCRdb's copy has only in-frame clones and lacks some. This table has about 50,000 clones, around 90% appearing once. The sequenced sample was CD4+ or CD8+ T cells sorted from blood, obtained in a trial of the OX40 agonist ivuxolimab. All receptors come from an adult with an advanced solid tumor such as melanoma, head and neck, liver or kidney cancer. CDR3s include the opening cysteine and the closing phenylalanine or tryptophan. The D gene is left open where the match is weak. Expanded clones get a size class; other rows say once, few or many, or leave the size out.

>TRBV18|.|TRBJ1-3|TRBD1
TGTGCCAGCTCACCAAGGGACAGGGCTGGAAACACCATATATTTT
CASSPRDRAGNTIYF
>TRBV6-5|.|TRBJ2-7|.
TGTGCCAGCAGTTACTCGAGAGGTGGGGCCTACGAGCAGTACTTC
CASSYSRGGAYEQYF
>TRBV7-9|.|TRBJ1-1|TRBD1
TGTGCCAGCAGCACAGGGGGTGGCACTGAAGCTTTCTTT
CASSTGGGTEAFF
>TRBV27|.|TRBJ2-7|.
TGTGCCAGCAGTCCTACGGGGACCACCTACGAGCAGTACTTC
CASSPTGTTYEQYF
>TRBV6-4|.|TRBJ2-1|.
TGTGCCAGCAGTGACTACCCCGGGCACAATGAGCAGTTCTTC
CASSDYPGHNEQFF
>TRBV7-3|.|TRBJ2-3|.
TGTGCCAGCAGCTTATCCTCGGGCACAGATACGCAGTATTTT
CASSLSSGTDTQYF
>TRBV19|.|TRBJ2-2|TRBD2
TGTGCCAGTAAAACGACGTGGCTAGCGGGAGCAGGCACCGGGGAGCTGTTTTTT
CASKTTWLAGAGTGELFF
>TRBV2|.|TRBJ2-7|.
TGTGCCAGCCGAGACACCACCACGGCTGGGCAGTACTTC
CASRDTTTAGQYF
>TRBV12-5|.|TRBJ2-7|.
TGTGCTAGTGGTCTCCCTAAGGGGACCACCTACGAGCAGTACTTC
CASGLPKGTTYEQYF
>TRBV18|.|TRBJ1-3|.
TGTGCCAGCTCACCCCTCACCAGCTCTGGAAACACCATATATTTT
CASSPLTSSGNTIYF
>TRBV11-3|.|TRBJ2-7|.
TGTGCCAGCAGCGTCTCCCCCACTAGCTACGAGCAGTACTTC
CASSVSPTSYEQYF
>TRBV7-3|.|TRBJ2-1|.
TGTGCCAGCAGCTTAATTCGGGACTCCAATGAGCAGTTCTTC
CASSLIRDSNEQFF
>TRBV5-6|.|TRBJ2-3|.
TGTGCCAGCAGCTTGAGGTTAACTAGTGGGAACACAGATACGCAGTATTTT
CASSLRLTSGNTDTQYF
>TRBV7-9|.|TRBJ2-1|.
TGTGCCAGCAGCCCGCCGGGGAGGACATACAATGAGCAGTTCTTC
CASSPPGRTYNEQFF
>TRBV19|once|TRBJ2-3|TRBD1
TGTGCCAGTAGTCTAGACTCCGGGACAGGGTCAAGAGATACGCAGTATTTT
CASSLDSGTGSRDTQYF
>TRBV27|.|TRBJ2-7|TRBD2
TGTGCCAGCAGTAGGGAGGGACTAGCCTCCTACGAGCAGTACTTC
CASSREGLASYEQYF
>TRBV18|.|TRBJ1-1|.
TGTGCCAGCTCACTCGACGGAAGCAGGACTGAAGCTTTCTTT
CASSLDGSRTEAFF
>TRBV2|.|TRBJ1-1|.
TGTGCCAGCAGTGAAGCGCGACAGTCTGAAGCTTTCTTT
CASSEARQSEAFF
>TRBV19|.|TRBJ2-3|.
TGTGCCAGTACTACAGACGGGGATACGCAGTATTTT
CASTTDGDTQYF
>TRBV11-2|.|TRBJ1-5|.
TGTGCCAGCAGCTGGGGTGCGGGAAGCAATCAGCCCCAGCATTTT
CASSWGAGSNQPQHF
>TRBV7-2|once|TRBJ2-1|.
TGTGCCAGCAGCGGATGGGATGAGCAGTTCTTC
CASSGWDEQFF
>TRBV19|.|TRBJ1-1|.
TGTGCCAGTAGTCCCCGGACGGTGACCCTTGGAGCTTTCTTT
CASSPRTVTLGAFF
>TRBV11-3|.|TRBJ2-1|.
TGTGCCAGCAGCCCAGCTAGGGGTTACAATGAGCAGTTCTTC
CASSPARGYNEQFF
>TRBV5-1|.|TRBJ2-1|TRBD2
TGCGCCAGCAGCTTGGACACCGGGACTAGCGATGAGCAGTTCTTC
CASSLDTGTSDEQFF
>TRBV2|.|TRBJ1-1|.
TGTGCCAGCAGTAAGACGGGAACGCCTGAAGCTTTCTTT
CASSKTGTPEAFF
>TRBV5-1|.|TRBJ2-1|.
TGCGCCAGCAGCTTGGAGGTCGTGACAGCTAACAATGAGCAGTTCTTC
CASSLEVVTANNEQFF
>TRBV15|.|TRBJ2-1|.
TGTGCCACCAGCAGAGACTACAGTGGGGATGAGCAGTTCTTC
CATSRDYSGDEQFF
>TRBV5-1|.|TRBJ1-1|.
TGCGCCAGCAGCTTGGGTTATGCGAACACTGAAGCTTTCTTT
CASSLGYANTEAFF
>TRBV13|.|TRBJ2-2|.
TGTGCCAGCAGCCCTGTTGGGGGGAGGTCCACCGGGGAGCTGTTTTTT
CASSPVGGRSTGELFF
>TRBV11-3|.|TRBJ2-1|.
TGTGCCAGCAGCCAGGGGACTAAGATCTACAATGAGCAGTTCTTC
CASSQGTKIYNEQFF
>TRBV2|.|TRBJ1-2|.
TGTGCCAGCACTACAGCCTTAGGCTACACCTTC
CASTTALGYTF
>TRBV2|.|TRBJ2-2|TRBD2
TGTGCCAGCAGGGAGGCTAGCGGGATTGGCGGGGAGCTGTTTTTT
CASREASGIGGELFF
>TRBV11-2|.|TRBJ1-1|TRBD1
TGTGCCAGCAGCTCGAAAACTAAGGACAGGGGGCAGTTGAACACTGAAGCTTTCTTT
CASSSKTKDRGQLNTEAFF
>TRBV10-3|.|TRBJ2-2|.
TGTGCCATCAGTCCCGGCTCGAACACCGGGGAGCTGTTTTTT
CAISPGSNTGELFF
>TRBV19|once|TRBJ1-2|TRBD1
TGTGCCAGCAGCCGGGACAGCTTATATGGCTACACCTTC
CASSRDSLYGYTF
>TRBV28|few|TRBJ1-5|TRBD1
TGTGCCAGCAGTTTAGGACAGGGGGATTTGCCCCAGCATTTT
CASSLGQGDLPQHF
>TRBV5-1|.|TRBJ2-5|.
TGCGCCAGCAGCTTGATGGAGATCCAGTACTTC
CASSLMEIQYF
>TRBV4-1|.|TRBJ2-7|.
TGCGCCAGCAGCCAAGTCGGCTGGAACTACGAGCAGTACTTC
CASSQVGWNYEQYF
>TRBV5-1|.|TRBJ2-7|TRBD1
TGCGCCAGCAGCTCACAGGGGGAATTCTCCTACGAGCAGTACTTC
CASSSQGEFSYEQYF
>TRBV9|.|TRBJ2-3|.
TGTGCCAGCAGCGTAGCAGATACGCAGTATTTT
CASSVADTQYF
>TRBV7-9|once|TRBJ2-7|.
TGTGCCTCCGGGACGGTCTCCTACGAGCAGTACTTC
CASGTVSYEQYF
>TRBV4-1|.|TRBJ1-4|TRBD1
TGCGCCAGCAGCCAAATTCGGGACAGGGGGCGTTCTAATGAAAAACTGTTTTTT
CASSQIRDRGRSNEKLFF
>TRBV18|.|TRBJ2-2|TRBD2
TGTGCCAGCTCCGCGGGAGGATACACCGGGGAGCTGTTTTTT
CASSAGGYTGELFF
>TRBV28|few|TRBJ2-7|.
TGTGCCAGCAAAGGTGGAGATCGCTACGAGCAGTACTTC
CASKGGDRYEQYF
>TRBV2|.|TRBJ1-2|.
TGTGCCAGCAATTCTAATTCTAACTATGGCTACACCTTC
CASNSNSNYGYTF
>TRBV11-3|.|TRBJ2-7|.
TGTGCCAGCAGCTTAGTTGAGGGAGAGGGCTACGAGCAGTACTTC
CASSLVEGEGYEQYF
>TRBV5-6|.|TRBJ2-2|.
TGTGCCAGCAGCTTGCGAGTCCTCGGCACCGGGGAGCTGTTTTTT
CASSLRVLGTGELFF
>TRBV7-9|few|TRBJ2-2|TRBD2
TGTGCCAGCAGACTAGCGGCGAACACCGGGGAGCTGTTTTTT
CASRLAANTGELFF
>TRBV11-2|.|TRBJ1-1|.
TGTGCCAGCAGCCCGCAGGGTTCCGAAGCTTTCTTT
CASSPQGSEAFF
>TRBV10-1|.|TRBJ2-3|.
TGCGCCAGCAGTGCGACGGGAGCCTCAGATACGCAGTATTTT
CASSATGASDTQYF
>TRBV19|.|TRBJ1-4|.
TGTGCCAGTAGTATGGGTACCAATAGGGAAAAACTGTTTTTT
CASSMGTNREKLFF
>TRBV28|.|TRBJ2-1|TRBD2
TGTGCCAGCAGAACTAGCGGGAGGGCCTACAATGAGCAGTTCTTC
CASRTSGRAYNEQFF
>TRBV5-8|.|TRBJ1-5|.
TGTGCCAGCAGCTTGTATTCCAATAGCAATCAGCCCCAGCATTTT
CASSLYSNSNQPQHF
>TRBV18|.|TRBJ2-2|.
TGTGCCAGCTCACCGGCCCGTGGCGGGGAGCTGTTTTTT
CASSPARGGELFF
>TRBV5-1|once|TRBJ2-1|.
TGCGCCAGCAGCTTGGTAGGGTCAAATGAGCAGTTCTTC
CASSLVGSNEQFF